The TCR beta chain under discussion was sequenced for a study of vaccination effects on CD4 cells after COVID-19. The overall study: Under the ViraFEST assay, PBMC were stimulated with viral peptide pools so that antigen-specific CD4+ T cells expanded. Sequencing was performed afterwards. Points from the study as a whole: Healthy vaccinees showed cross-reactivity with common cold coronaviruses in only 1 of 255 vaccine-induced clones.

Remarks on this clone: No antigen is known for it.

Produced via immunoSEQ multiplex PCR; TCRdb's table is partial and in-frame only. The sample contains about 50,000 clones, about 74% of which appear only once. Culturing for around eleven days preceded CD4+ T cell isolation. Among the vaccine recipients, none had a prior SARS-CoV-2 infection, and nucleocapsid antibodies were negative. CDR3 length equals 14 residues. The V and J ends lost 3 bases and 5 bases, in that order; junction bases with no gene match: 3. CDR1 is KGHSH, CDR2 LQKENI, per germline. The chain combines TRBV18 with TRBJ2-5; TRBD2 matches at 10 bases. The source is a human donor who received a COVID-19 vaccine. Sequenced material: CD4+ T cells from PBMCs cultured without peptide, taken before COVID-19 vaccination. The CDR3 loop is CASSPASGGETQYF. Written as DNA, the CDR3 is TGTGCCAGCTCACCTGCTAGCGGGGGTGAGACCCAGTACTTC.